The clone carrying this T cell receptor (beta chain) appeared many times. Antigen specificity is unknown. The entry originates in a study of immune heterogeneity within non-small cell lung tumors. Genomic DNA from bulk tumor acted as the template, and 600 ng was loaded per sample. The authors collected several far-apart biopsies from each primary tumor during surgery. Patients underwent curative surgery for non-small cell lung cancer (untreated and newly diagnosed). Multiplex PCR (32 V and 13 J primers) was used to amplify the TCR beta CDR3. TCRdb re-derived calls from the multiplex PCR reads in MiXCR, one entry per CDR3 protein. This repertoire shows some 12,000 distinct CDR3 sequences, 25% to 30% found once; its top ten account for roughly 13%. Per germline, CDR1 DFQATT and CDR2 SNEGSKA (reference sequence). Trimming removed 3 bases from V and 3 bases from J, with 9 bases in between. The CDR3 loop spans 12 amino acids.

Study-wide findings and caveats: Comparison across individual patients showed largely distinct high-frequency T-cell receptor beta clonotypes.

This receptor was identified in a man aged 45-65 years with non-small cell lung cancer. The rearrangement joins TRBV20-1 to TRBJ2-7; D call uncertain. Sequenced material: lung tumor tissue. CDR3 DNA sequence: TGCAGTGCTAGGATCTCCGACTACGAGCAGTACTTC. It translates to CSARISDYEQYF.